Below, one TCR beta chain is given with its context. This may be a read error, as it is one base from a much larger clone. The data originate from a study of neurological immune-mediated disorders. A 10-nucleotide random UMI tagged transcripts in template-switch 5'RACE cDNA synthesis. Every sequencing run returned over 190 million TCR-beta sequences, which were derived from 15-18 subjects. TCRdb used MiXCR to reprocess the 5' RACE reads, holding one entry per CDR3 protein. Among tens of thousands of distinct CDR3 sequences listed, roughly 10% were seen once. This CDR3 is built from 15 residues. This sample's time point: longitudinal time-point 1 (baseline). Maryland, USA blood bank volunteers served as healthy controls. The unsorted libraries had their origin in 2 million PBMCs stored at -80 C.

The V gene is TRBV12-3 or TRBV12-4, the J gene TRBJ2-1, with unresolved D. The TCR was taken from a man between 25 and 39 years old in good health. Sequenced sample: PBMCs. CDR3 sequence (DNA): TGTGCCAGCAGTTCCCTCTCGTGGGCAGACAATGAGCAGTTATTC. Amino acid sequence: CASSSLSWADNEQLF.